One and the same sample provided the 9 T cell receptor beta chains below, sequenced in a study of T cell repertoires in cytomegalovirus infection. TCRdb re-called the reads with MiXCR, one entry per CDR3 protein. The sample has about 830,000 distinct CDR3 sequences; 30% to 35% are singletons. The antigens for these receptors are not known. The sample here was cultured CD8+ T cells from PBMCs, taken from culture after CMV antigen stimulation. Every receptor here comes from a human donor in good health (CMV status not recorded). Some clones in this sample may be carry-over from other donors' samples.

The J gene is TRBJ1-2, the V gene TRBV29-1; 10 bases agree with TRBD1. J gave up 7 bases and V 3 bases, and 8 bases lay outside the gene matches. The germline V gene encodes CDR1 SQVTM and CDR2 ANQGSEA. The CDR3 loop spans 14 amino acids. Written as DNA, the CDR3 is TGCAGCGTTGACGGTGGGACAGGGGAAATTGGCTACACCTTC. Translated: CSVDGGTGEIGYTF.

Only a few counts were recorded for this clonotype. This chain uses TRBV7-8 with TRBJ2-7, with 12 nucleotides matching TRBD1. The CDR3 spans 16 residues. Trimming took 2 bases from V and 5 from J; bases not matched to a gene: 7. Germline lookup yields CDR1 SGHVS and CDR2 FQNEAQ. The CDR3 is CASSLPLGQGANEQYF. The CDR3 nucleotides are TGTGCCAGCAGCTTACCCTTGGGACAGGGGGCCAACGAGCAGTACTTC.

The gene calls are TRBV19 and TRBJ2-7, with TRBD2 identical over 8 bases. Trimming took 2 bases from V and 2 from J; bases not matched to a gene: 5. CDR1 is LNHDA and CDR2 is SQIVND in the germline V gene (reference sequence). This CDR3 is built from 15 residues. CDR3 DNA sequence: TGTGCCAGTAGTATAAAGGCGGGGGGAACCTACGAGCAGTACTTC. It specifies CASSIKAGGTYEQYF.

The rearrangement uses TRBV12-3 or TRBV12-4 and TRBJ2-7, with D perhaps matching TRBD1 (6 bases). The CDR3 runs 14 residues. V was clipped by 0 bases and J by 2 bases, with 8 bases between them. In nucleotides, the CDR3 is TGTGCCAGCAGTTTAGCAAACAGGGCCTACGAGCAGTACTTC. This translates into CASSLANRAYEQYF.

This clonotype was counted only a few times. The chain joins TRBV7-9 to TRBJ2-3; D gene ambiguous. Germline-derived CDR1 and CDR2 are SEHNR and FQNEAQ (reference sequence). V was clipped by 7 bases and J by 3 bases, with 8 bases between them. This CDR3 comprises 12 residues. The DNA of the CDR3 is TGTGCCAGCAAAGGAGTGACAGATACGCAGTATTTT. Translation gives CASKGVTDTQYF.

V is TRBV13 and J is TRBJ1-6; possible D gene TRBD1, 6 bases. In germline, CDR1 is PRHDT, CDR2 FYEKMQ (reference sequence). CDR3 length: 14 residues. The V end lost 5 bases, the J end lost 11 bases, and 16 bases lay between the germline ends. The CDR3 coding sequence is TGTGCCAGCAGCCAGGGGCAGGGGAAGACACCCCTCCACTTT. The encoded protein is CASSQGQGKTPLHF.

V and J are TRBV7-6 and TRBJ2-5; 9 bases agree with TRBD1. Trimming took 5 bases from V and 5 from J; bases not matched to a gene: 6. CDR3 length: 14 amino acids. The germline V gene encodes CDR1 SGHVS and CDR2 FNYEAQ. The CDR3 loop reads CASSKTGGRETQYF. CDR3 DNA sequence: TGTGCCAGCAGCAAAACAGGGGGCCGGGAGACCCAGTACTTC.

The V and J genes are TRBV7-8 and TRBJ1-4, with D unresolved. There are 13 residues in the CDR3. Germline CDR1 SGHVS, CDR2 FQNEAQ. V was shortened by 6 bases and J by 8 bases, with 13 bases between the two germline ends. The CDR3 DNA follows: TGTGCCAGCAGTCCCGATTCCAGCGAAAAACTGTTTTTT. This sequence encodes CASSPDSSEKLFF. The full variable domain, rest sourced from reference TRBV7-8 and TRBJ1-4, is GAGVSQSPRYKVAKRGQDVALRCDPISGHVSLFWYQQALGQGPEFLTYFQNEAQLDKSGLPSDRFFAERPEGSVSTLKIQRTQQEDSAVYLCASSPDSSEKLFFGSGTQLSVL.

The chain combines TRBV20-1 with TRBJ2-7; 10 nucleotides match TRBD1. The trim removed 6 bases at V and 0 bases at J, leaving 5 bases unmatched. CDR3 size: 14 residues. Germline assignment: CDR1 DFQATT and CDR2 SNEGSKA (reference sequence). The CDR3 region is CSARDRGGSYEQYF. CDR3 nucleotides: TGCAGTGCCCGGGACAGGGGTGGCTCCTACGAGCAGTACTTC.